The present TCR beta chain was sequenced within a study of CD8+CD57+ T cells in acquired aplastic anemia. Turning to the study itself: On average, healthy donors gave some 11 million reads for CD4+ cells.

Both TCR beta VDJ combination and CDR3 sequence profiling were carried out. Genomic DNA was the template for this profiling. TCRdb fed the reads into MiXCR, producing one record per CDR3 protein. The sample yields around 180,000 distinct CDR3 sequences, 60% to 70% seen once. A note on this clonotype: Its target is unknown.

CDR1 and CDR2 (germline): SGDLS, YYNGEE. The CDR3 extends over 12 amino acids. V was pared by 0 bases and J by 7 bases, with 8 bases between. Study-level findings and limits: Researchers report that twenty-nine CD8+ CDR3 sequences appeared in both patients and controls.

This clonotype originated in a human donor in good health. V and J are TRBV9 and TRBJ2-7, with D perhaps TRBD2 (6 bases). Sequencing was carried out using sorted CD4+, CD8+, or CD8+CD57+ T cells (not recorded which) from PBMCs. The chain's CDR3 is CASSVAGTEQYF. CDR3 nucleotides: TGTGCCAGCAGCGTAGCGGGGACTGAGCAGTACTTC.